The subject of this entry is one TCR beta chain. Different DNA sequences within this sample yield the same CDR3. These data originate in a study of blood T cell repertoires in COVID-19. About the study: The United States, Italy and Spain were the sources of the acute and convalescent COVID-19 samples.

Sequencing was performed with immunoSEQ multiplex PCR; in TCRdb, only in-frame clones are kept and a portion is missing. The table lists about 130,000 clones, 75% to 85% of them singletons, with over 15% in the top ten. There are 13 residues in the CDR3. V lost 4 bases and J 1 base, leaving 7 bases between the germline ends. Germline V gene sequence: CDR1 LNHDA, CDR2 SQIVND (reference sequence). The chain combines TRBV19 with TRBJ2-5, with D perhaps TRBD2 (5 bases). The specimen was peripheral blood. This sequence originates from a man of 80 years or more with acute or convalescent COVID-19. The CDR3 DNA reads TGTGCCAGTAGTACCAGCGGCCAAGAGACCCAGTACTTC. Its protein product is CASSTSGQETQYF.